The 27 T cell receptor beta chains listed next were all sequenced from one sample in a study of blood T cell repertoires in COVID-19. Method: immunoSEQ multiplex PCR; TCRdb's copy keeps in-frame clones and lacks some. The sample contains around 81,000 clones, around 86% of which appear only once. Sequenced input: peripheral blood. These receptors all stem from a woman in her fifties or sixties with acute or convalescent COVID-19.

This chain connects TRBV30 to TRBJ1-1; D gene ambiguous. CDR1 and CDR2 from the germline V gene are GTSNPN and SVGIG (reference sequence). This CDR3 spans 11 amino acids. The V gene lost 4 bases and the J gene lost 2 bases, with 5 bases spanning the gap. CDR3 sequence: CAWKLNTEAFF. CDR3 DNA: TGTGCCTGGAAACTAAACACTGAAGCTTTCTTT.

The CDR3 DNA reads as TGTGCCAGTAGCAGCGGGGCATCTAGCCAATCGTACCAAGAGACCCAGTACTTC. Its translation is CASSSGASSQSYQETQYF. The chain combines TRBV19 with TRBJ2-5, with 7 bases aligning to TRBD2. V shed 6 bases, J shed 0 bases, and the junction held 16 bases outside the gene matches. This CDR3 is 18 amino acids long. Germline CDR1 and CDR2: LNHDA and SQIVND (reference sequence).

V and J are TRBV27 and TRBJ1-2; 7 positions match TRBD1. The CDR3 extends over 16 amino acids. V trimming: 8 bases; J trimming: 1 base; junction bases outside the gene matches: 13. Germline CDR1 MNHEY, CDR2 SMNVEV (reference sequence). The CDR3 loop is CASDEGQDGDNYGYTF. The CDR3 DNA sequence: TGTGCCAGCGACGAAGGACAGGATGGAGATAACTATGGCTACACCTTC.

The chain links TRBV2 to TRBJ1-2; 8 bases line up with TRBD1. The germline V gene encodes CDR1 SNHLY and CDR2 FYNNEI. J was trimmed by 2 bases and V by 4 bases; bases with no gene match: 3. There are 14 residues in the CDR3. The DNA of the CDR3 is TGTGCCAGCAGTGGGGGACAGGCCAACTATGGCTACACCTTC. It translates to CASSGGQANYGYTF.

The J gene is TRBJ2-7, the V gene TRBV6-2 or TRBV6-3; 8 bases are a match to TRBD2. This CDR3 contains 15 residues. Germline lookup yields CDR1 MNHEY and CDR2 SVGEGT. The junction had 3 bases not matched to a gene; V was cut back by 0 bases and J by 2 bases. The CDR3 is CASSYSAGAPYEQYF. The CDR3 region has the DNA TGTGCCAGCAGTTACTCAGCGGGGGCCCCCTACGAGCAGTACTTC.

The chain has TRBV6-6 and TRBJ2-1; D ambiguous. Germline V CDR1 and CDR2: MNHNY, SVGAGI (reference sequence). The V and J ends lost 0 bases and 7 bases respectively, with 7 bases between them. The CDR3 extends over 13 amino acids. The CDR3 DNA sequence: TGTGCCAGCAGTTACTCGCCCGGGAATGAGCAGTTCTTC. Translating it yields CASSYSPGNEQFF.

The chain links TRBV28 to TRBJ1-6; D unclear. Trimming took 7 bases from V and 7 from J, leaving 17 bases between them. Germline CDR1 is MDHEN and CDR2 is SYDVKM. The CDR3 sequence is 15 residues long. The chain's CDR3 is CASTEHGPRNSPLHF. The DNA of the CDR3 is TGTGCCAGCACCGAACATGGCCCTAGGAATTCACCCCTCCACTTT. Based on the CDR3 plus reference TRBV28 and TRBJ1-6, the full variable domain is DVKVTQSSRYLVKRTGEKVFLECVQDMDHENMFWYRQDPGLGLRLIYFSYDVKMKEKGDIPEGYSVSREKKERFSLILESASTNQTSMYLCASTEHGPRNSPLHFGNGTRLTVT.

This clone occurred once. This chain connects TRBV7-2 to TRBJ2-7, with 10 bases fitting TRBD2. CDR1 is SGHTA, CDR2 FQGNSA, per germline. Trimming took 2 bases from V and 5 from J; bases not matched to a gene: 3. This CDR3 comprises 14 residues. CDR3 nucleotides: TGTGCCAGCAGCTTAAAGCGGGGGGGCCACGAGCAGTACTTC. It specifies CASSLKRGGHEQYF.

The chain employs TRBV28 and TRBJ1-2; D is unresolved. The germline V gene has CDR1 MDHEN and CDR2 SYDVKM. The CDR3 is made up of 14 amino acids. V was clipped by 3 bases and J by 8 bases, with 16 bases between them. The DNA of the CDR3 is TGTGCCAGCAGTTTCCCCGATCGGGTTGTCGGCTACACCTTC. Its translation is CASSFPDRVVGYTF.

The chain carries TRBV19 and TRBJ1-1; D not certain. Per germline, CDR1 LNHDA and CDR2 SQIVND (reference sequence). V was trimmed by 6 bases and J by 2 bases, leaving 10 bases between them. This CDR3 contains 13 residues. CDR3 in amino acids: CASRFSGNTEAFF. The CDR3 nucleotides read TGTGCCAGTAGGTTTTCGGGAAACACTGAAGCTTTCTTT.

This rearrangement joins TRBV5-6 to TRBJ2-2; 10 nucleotides align to TRBD2. The germline V gene has CDR1 SGHDT and CDR2 YYEEEE. Germline trimming cut 4 bases from V and 8 bases from J; bases unmatched to any gene: 11. This CDR3 has 16 residues. CDR3 bases: TGTGCCAGCAGCCCCGGGACTAGCGCAGCGAGGGGGGAGCTGTTTTTT. Encoded protein: CASSPGTSAARGELFF.

The chain joins TRBV18 to TRBJ1-2; possible D gene TRBD1, 6 bases. CDR3 length equals 15 residues. With 4 bases removed from V and 5 bases from J, the gap between germline ends came to 17 bases. From germline, CDR1 is KGHSH and CDR2 LQKENI. CDR3 nucleotides: TGTGCCAGCTCACTGCAGGGGACCTCTGGGTATGGCTACACCTTC. Protein product: CASSLQGTSGYGYTF. Combining the CDR3 with reference TRBV18 and TRBJ1-2 gives the whole variable domain NAGVMQNPRHLVRRRGQEARLRCSPMKGHSHVYWYRQLPEEGLKFMVYLQKENIIDESGMPKERFSAEFPKEGPSILRIQQVVRGDSAAYFCASSLQGTSGYGYTFGSGTRLTVV.

This chain connects TRBV3-1 (or the pseudogene TRBV3-2) to TRBJ1-2, with D possibly TRBD1 on 6 matching bases. This CDR3 is 13 amino acids long. The V gene's germline CDR1 is LGHDT and CDR2 YNNKEL (reference sequence). V gave up 0 bases and J gave up 8 bases, with 10 bases separating them. In DNA form, the CDR3 reads TGTGCCAGCAGCCAAGAAGGGGGTCGAGGCTACACCTTC. Translated: CASSQEGGRGYTF.

The chain recombines TRBV2 with TRBJ1-1; D is unclear. The length of the CDR3 is 14 residues. V dropped 8 bases and J dropped 4 bases, with 17 bases sitting between them. CDR1 is SNHLY, CDR2 FYNNEI, per germline. The CDR3 region is CASSDLTSGTEAFF. As DNA, the CDR3 is TGTGCCAGCTCTGACCTAACATCGGGCACTGAAGCTTTCTTT. Filled out from reference TRBV2 and TRBJ1-1, the complete variable domain reads EPEVTQTPSHQVTQMGQEVILRCVPISNHLYFYWYRQILGQKVEFLVSFYNNEISEKSEIFDDQFSVERPDGSNFTLKIRSTKLEDSAMYFCASSDLTSGTEAFFGQGTRLTVV.

The chain couples TRBV29-1 to TRBJ1-2, with TRBD1 as a possible D gene (5 bases). Trimming removed 5 bases at V and 4 bases at J, with 14 bases between. Looked up from germline, CDR1 is SQVTM and CDR2 is ANQGSEA. The CDR3 contains 13 residues. CDR3 loop: CSVNRQGGYGYTF. CDR3 DNA sequence: TGCAGCGTTAACCGGCAGGGAGGCTATGGCTACACCTTC.

V gene TRBV7-9 combines with J gene TRBJ2-7; tentative D call: TRBD1 (7 bases). Germline lookup yields CDR1 SEHNR and CDR2 FQNEAQ (reference sequence). V was cut by 4 bases and J by 5 bases, with 21 bases left in between. The CDR3 is 16 residues long. In DNA form, the CDR3 reads TGTGCCAGCAGCTGGGGGGCAACAGGGGTGACCCACGAGCAGTACTTC. This gives the protein CASSWGATGVTHEQYF.

This rearrangement joins TRBV27 to TRBJ2-7, with D possibly being TRBD1 (6 bases). The V and J ends lost 5 bases and 7 bases respectively, with 12 bases between them. CDR1 MNHEY and CDR2 SMNVEV come from the germline V gene (reference sequence). This CDR3 contains 12 residues. DNA of the CDR3: TGTGCCAGCAGTAAACGGGACACTGAGCAGTACTTC. It translates to CASSKRDTEQYF.

The chain joins TRBV4-2 to TRBJ2-7; 8 positions match TRBD1. V was pared by 1 base and J by 0 bases, with 5 bases of the junction left unmatched. The CDR3 runs 16 residues. The germline CDR1 and CDR2 sequences are LGHNA and YNFKEQ. The CDR3 protein is CASSQGTGLNSYEQYF. The CDR3 nucleotides read TGTGCCAGCAGCCAAGGGACAGGGCTAAACTCCTACGAGCAGTACTTC.

The gene calls are TRBV2 and TRBJ2-1, with 8 bases lining up with TRBD2. This CDR3 region has 15 residues. Per the germline V gene, CDR1 is SNHLY and CDR2 is FYNNEI. The trim removed 4 bases at V and 0 bases at J, leaving 2 bases unmatched. The CDR3 is CASSVSGNSYNEQFF. In DNA, the CDR3 is TGTGCCAGCAGTGTTAGCGGGAACTCCTACAATGAGCAGTTCTTC.

This rearrangement joins TRBV28 to TRBJ1-2, with 7 bases identical to TRBD1. Looked up from germline, CDR1 is MDHEN and CDR2 is SYDVKM. V lost 3 bases and J lost 8; bases outside the gene matches: 12. The CDR3 extends over 15 amino acids. Written as DNA, the CDR3 is TGTGCCAGCAGTTTCGGGCAGGGGGGTTATGGCGGCTACACCTTC. Its translation: CASSFGQGGYGGYTF.

The chain carries TRBV5-1 and TRBJ2-5; 11 bases agree with TRBD2. The J segment lost 4 bases and the V segment lost 2 bases, leaving 4 bases of the junction unmatched. CDR1 and CDR2 (germline): SGHRS, YFSETQ. The CDR3 runs 15 residues. CDR3 DNA: TGCGCCAGCAGCTTAATAGCGGGGGGGCCAGAGACCCAGTACTTC. Translating gives CASSLIAGGPETQYF. Variable domain in full (rest from reference TRBV5-1 and TRBJ2-5): KAGVTQTPRYLIKTRGQQVTLSCSPISGHRSVSWYQQTPGQGLQFLFEYFSETQRNKGNFPGRFSGRQFSNSRSEMNVSTLELGDSALYLCASSLIAGGPETQYFGPGTRLLVL.

The V call is TRBV5-6, the J call TRBJ1-4; maybe TRBD1 (5 bases). Trimming shortened V by 0 bases and J by 3 bases, and 6 bases separated the two germline ends. The CDR3 totals 14 residues. CDR1 and CDR2 from the germline V gene are SGHDT and YYEEEE. Here the CDR3 reads CASSLVGPNEKLFF. CDR3 nucleotides: TGTGCCAGCAGCTTGGTGGGGCCTAATGAAAAACTGTTTTTT.

The rearrangement links TRBV6-5 to TRBJ2-5; 8 positions agree with TRBD1. The junction had 7 bases not matched to a gene; V was cut back by 7 bases and J by 3 bases. CDR3 length equals 14 residues. Germline assignment: CDR1 MNHEY and CDR2 SVGAGI. The DNA of the CDR3 is TGTGCCAGCAACTTAGGACAGGGTGAAGAGACCCAGTACTTC. This gives the protein CASNLGQGEETQYF.

V and J are TRBV5-1 and TRBJ2-2; 14 nucleotides match TRBD2. This CDR3 is built from 15 residues. The germline gives CDR1 SGHRS, CDR2 YFSETQ. V was clipped by 4 bases and J by 6 bases; unmatched bases: 2. The DNA for the CDR3 is TGCGCCAGCAGCCCGGGACTAGCGGGGGCCGGGGAGCTGTTTTTT. It encodes CASSPGLAGAGELFF.

This chain joins TRBV6-6 and TRBJ2-5; 9 nucleotides match TRBD2. The germline CDR1 and CDR2 sequences are MNHNY and SVGAGI (reference sequence). The CDR3 sequence is 16 residues long. The trim removed 8 bases at V and 5 bases at J, leaving 15 bases unmatched. This CDR3 reads CASSMTGGRAGETQYF. DNA of the CDR3: TGTGCCAGCTCTATGACAGGCGGGAGGGCGGGGGAGACCCAGTACTTC.

This clone was detected only once. V is TRBV7-2 and J is TRBJ1-4, with 9 bases aligning to TRBD1. This CDR3 contains 17 residues. Germline assignment: CDR1 SGHTA and CDR2 FQGNSA. The V and J ends lost 3 bases and 6 bases, in that order; junction bases with no gene match: 11. The CDR3 nucleotides are TGTGCCAGCAGCTTCAGGGGGCCCGGACAGGGGTATGAAAAACTGTTTTTT. Translated, it gives CASSFRGPGQGYEKLFF.

The chain carries TRBV7-9 and TRBJ1-1; no reliable D call. The V end was cut by 5 bases, the J end by 3 bases, with 10 bases between. The germline CDR1 and CDR2 sequences are SEHNR and FQNEAQ (reference sequence). This CDR3 has 13 residues. The CDR3 region is CASSPGGYTEAFF. In DNA form, the CDR3 reads TGTGCCAGCAGCCCAGGAGGGTACACTGAAGCTTTCTTT.